This T cell receptor (beta chain) comes out of a study of T-cell memory formation after mild COVID-19. Study summary: Largely, the TCR clusters proved donor specific. Points from the study as a whole: Memory cells collected pre-infection included some clones that later responded, suggesting cross-reactive memory joined.

This clonotype has only a few counts. No antigen is known for it. Germline lookup yields CDR1 SGHAT and CDR2 FQNNGV. The V and J ends lost 6 bases and 5 bases respectively, with 10 bases between them. The CDR3 is 12 amino acids. Constant-segment primers were used for 5'RACE, and the resulting TCR alpha and TCR beta cDNA libraries carried sample barcodes and UMIs. TCRdb re-called the 5' RACE reads through MiXCR, storing one row per CDR3 protein. The data contain about 340,000 distinct CDR3 sequences, 20% to 25% of them singletons. Sequenced sample: PBMCs or a T cell subset sorted from them (not recorded which). The chain joins TRBV11-2 to TRBJ2-5; D possibly uses TRBD1 or TRBD2 (6 bases each). The source of this sequence is a man aged 18 to 30 who had mild COVID-19 (a few samples of this study predate the infection). Cell type and time point are not known. The CDR3 nucleotides read TGTGCCAGCAGGGGGGGCCTGGAGACCCAGTACTTC. Protein sequence: CASRGGLETQYF.